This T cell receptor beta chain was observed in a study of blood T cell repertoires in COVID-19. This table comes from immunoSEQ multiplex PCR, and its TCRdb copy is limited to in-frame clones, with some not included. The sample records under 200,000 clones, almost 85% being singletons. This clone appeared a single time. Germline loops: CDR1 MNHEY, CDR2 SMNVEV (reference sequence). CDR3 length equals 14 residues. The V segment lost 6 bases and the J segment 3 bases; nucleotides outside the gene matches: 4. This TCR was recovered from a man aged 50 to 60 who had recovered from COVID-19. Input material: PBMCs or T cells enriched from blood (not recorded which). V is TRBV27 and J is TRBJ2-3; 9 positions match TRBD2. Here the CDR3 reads CASSLSGRTDTQYF. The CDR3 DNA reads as TGTGCCAGCAGCCTTAGCGGGAGAACAGATACGCAGTATTTT.